Listed below are T cell receptor beta chains from one sample, sequenced in a study of T cell changes during pregnancy in multiple sclerosis. Data came from immunoSEQ multiplex PCR; TCRdb stores just in-frame clones and leaves some out. The sample includes around 57,000 clones, 91% of them seen just once. Sequenced here: peripheral blood, sampled in the third trimester of pregnancy. All receptors come from a female donor in good health, enrolled as a control in a pregnancy study. Each CDR3 is given with its conserved first and last residue. The D gene is left open where the match is weak.

J gene | V gene | D gene | CDR3 DNA | CDR3 protein
TRBJ2-6 | TRBV5-1 | - | TGCGCCAGCAGCTCCCACAGTGCTGGGGCCAACGTCCTGACTTTC | CASSSHSAGANVLTF
TRBJ2-2 | TRBV10-3 | - | TGTGCCATCAGTCGCACCGGGGAGCTGTTTTTT | CAISRTGELFF
TRBJ1-2 | TRBV6-1 | - | TGTGCCAGCAGTGAAGCGCTTCAGGGGCCGGATGGCTACACCTTC | CASSEALQGPDGYTF
TRBJ2-1 | TRBV6-5 | TRBD2 | TGTGCCAGCAGTTCCCTCCTAGCGGGGGGGCTGGGTGAGCAGTTCTTC | CASSSLLAGGLGEQFF
TRBJ2-7 | TRBV6-1 | - | TGTGCCAGCAGTGCAAGGGGCCCCCCCTACGAGCAGTACTTC | CASSARGPPYEQYF
TRBJ1-5 | TRBV7-6 | - | TGTGCCAGCAGCCAAAACAGTGGCTCCAATCAGCCCCAGCATTTT | CASSQNSGSNQPQHF
TRBJ2-1 | TRBV4-2 | - | TGTGCCAGCAGCCAAGCCGGGGGCTGGGAGGGCGGCTACAATGAGCAGTTCTTC | CASSQAGGWEGGYNEQFF
TRBJ2-2 | TRBV30 | - | TGTGCCTGGAGTGTACTAGGAGGGGAGGCGGGGGAGCTGTTTTTT | CAWSVLGGEAGELFF
TRBJ2-7 | TRBV9 | TRBD2 | TGTGCCAGCAGCGTAGACCCTAGCGGGGGCTCCCTCGAGCAGTACTTC | CASSVDPSGGSLEQYF
TRBJ2-5 | TRBV7-6 | TRBD2 | TGTGCCAGCAGCCGGTTGGCAGCGGGGGGGAGAGAGACCCAGTACTTC | CASSRLAAGGRETQYF
TRBJ2-3 | TRBV19 | TRBD1 | TGTGCCAGTAGTACACCGGGACAGGGGCCAGATACGCAGTATTTT | CASSTPGQGPDTQYF
TRBJ1-6 | TRBV5-1 | - | TGCGCCAGCAAGGAGGCCGCGGATTCACCCCTCCACTTT | CASKEAADSPLHF
TRBJ1-3 | TRBV7-2 | - | TGTGCCAGCAGCCACAGCTTAGGAAACACCATATATTTT | CASSHSLGNTIYF
TRBJ2-1 | TRBV5-1 | - | TGCGCCAGCAGCGTGCCGGGTAGCAATGAGCAGTTCTTC | CASSVPGSNEQFF
TRBJ2-5 | TRBV6-1 | - | TGTGCCAGCACCGGCAGGGGTCGGGAGACCCAGTACTTC | CASTGRGRETQYF